These T cell receptor beta chains were read from a single sample in a study of spatial heterogeneity in lung cancer. In TCRdb, the 5' RACE reads were re-called with MiXCR into one record per CDR3 protein. The repertoire consists of under 25,000 distinct CDR3 sequences, with more than 6.5% occurring once and the leading ten covering approximately 15%. The starting material was PBMCs, obtained at surgery. These TCRs come from a male donor with early-stage non-small cell lung cancer. The CDR3 runs from the conserved cysteine through the conserved F or W. The D gene is left open where the match is weak. Where a row states a size, it is once, few, many or the class of an expanded clone; other rows omit it.

clone_size	j_call	d_call	v_call	cdr3_nt	cdr3_aa
.	TRBJ2-1	.	TRBV12-3/TRBV12-4	TGTGCCAGCAGTTTAGGGGACTCCTACAATGAGCAGTTCTTC	CASSLGDSYNEQFF
.	TRBJ2-5	TRBD1	TRBV7-2	TGTGCCAGCAGCTTGACAGGGTCAGGGGAGACCCAGTACTTC	CASSLTGSGETQYF
many	TRBJ2-7	.	TRBV20-1	TGCAGTGCTAGAGATCGGCCGGGATACTCCTACGAGCAGTACTTC	CSARDRPGYSYEQYF
many	TRBJ1-5	.	TRBV30	TGTGCCTGGAGTGTACTGGGCCAGTCGGGTCAGCCCCAGCATTTT	CAWSVLGQSGQPQHF
many	TRBJ1-6	TRBD1	TRBV3-1	TGTGCCAGCAGCGTGGGACAGCCGCTAAATTCACCCCTCCACTTT	CASSVGQPLNSPLHF
medium-sized	TRBJ2-7	TRBD2	TRBV28	TGTGCCAGCAGTTCTCCGCGGACTAGCGGGAGATACGAGCAGTACTTC	CASSSPRTSGRYEQYF
many	TRBJ2-1	.	TRBV20-1	TGCAGTGCTAGAGATATTGGTAGGCATGAGCAGTTCTTC	CSARDIGRHEQFF
many	TRBJ1-3	TRBD1	TRBV29-1	TGCAGCGTACGGACAGGGGCTGGAAACACCATATATTTT	CSVRTGAGNTIYF
many	TRBJ2-2	TRBD2	TRBV7-7	TGTGCCAGCAGCTTAATGAGCGGGAGAAACACCGGGGAGCTGTTTTTT	CASSLMSGRNTGELFF
many	TRBJ2-3	TRBD2	TRBV20-1	TGCAGTGCTAGAGTAGGCAGCGGGGCAGATACGCAGTATTTT	CSARVGSGADTQYF
many	TRBJ1-5	.	TRBV27	TGTGCCAGCAGTTTAATGGGGCAACCGAGAGGACAGCCCCAGCATTTT	CASSLMGQPRGQPQHF
many	TRBJ2-3	.	TRBV7-8	TGTGCCAGCAGCTTATTATATAGCACAGATACGCAGTATTTT	CASSLLYSTDTQYF
.	TRBJ2-5	.	TRBV12-3/TRBV12-4	TGTGCCAGCCTTCTCCAGGGCCAAGAGACCCAGTACTTC	CASLLQGQETQYF
many	TRBJ1-5	.	TRBV5-1	TGCGCCAGCAGCATCCTACCAGGGAATCAGCCCCAGCATTTT	CASSILPGNQPQHF
medium-sized	TRBJ1-1	TRBD1	TRBV14	TGTGCCAGCAGCCACTCCGGGACAGGGATAGGGACTGAAGCTTTCTTT	CASSHSGTGIGTEAFF
few	TRBJ2-7	.	TRBV6-5	TGTGCCAGCAGTCGAAAGTGGGACAACTCCTACGAGCAGTACTTC	CASSRKWDNSYEQYF
many	TRBJ2-7	.	TRBV5-4	TGTGCCAGCAGCTTGGATCAGGGAACAGTGGGCGAGCAGTACTTC	CASSLDQGTVGEQYF
many	TRBJ2-5	.	TRBV21-1	TGTGCCAGCAGCAAATCCTACTCGAAACAGGGGGAGCAAGAGACCCAGTACTTC	CASSKSYSKQGEQETQYF
few	TRBJ2-5	.	TRBV20-1	TGCAGTGCTAAGTGGGGCGGGACCACCGGGGCCCAGTACTTC	CSAKWGGTTGAQYF
many	TRBJ1-2	.	TRBV20-1	TGCAGTGCTAGAGATCGGGGACCAGCTAACTATGGCTACACCTTC	CSARDRGPANYGYTF
many	TRBJ1-1	TRBD1	TRBV12-3/TRBV12-4	TGTGCCAGCAGTTTTCAGGGGGCGGTTGAAGCTTTCTTT	CASSFQGAVEAFF
medium-sized	TRBJ2-1	TRBD2	TRBV20-1	TGCAGTGCTAGAGTGACTAGCGGGAGAAGGAATGAGCAGTTCTTC	CSARVTSGRRNEQFF
few	TRBJ2-3	.	TRBV11-2	TGTGCCAGCAGCTTATCAGATACGCAGTATTTT	CASSLSDTQYF
many	TRBJ2-4	.	TRBV2	TGTGCCAGCAGCCCGGGACTCGCCAGCCCAAGTCTAGCCAAAAACATTCAGTACTTC	CASSPGLASPSLAKNIQYF
many	TRBJ2-5	TRBD1	TRBV5-1	TGCGCCAGCAGCTCAGGGACAGGGAGCCAACAAGAGACCCAGTACTTC	CASSSGTGSQQETQYF
many	TRBJ2-1	.	TRBV7-3	TGTGCCAGCAGCCCCAGTACTGGGGGCTTAATAATGAACCATTCCCATGAGCAGTTCTTC	CASSPSTGGLIMNHSHEQFF